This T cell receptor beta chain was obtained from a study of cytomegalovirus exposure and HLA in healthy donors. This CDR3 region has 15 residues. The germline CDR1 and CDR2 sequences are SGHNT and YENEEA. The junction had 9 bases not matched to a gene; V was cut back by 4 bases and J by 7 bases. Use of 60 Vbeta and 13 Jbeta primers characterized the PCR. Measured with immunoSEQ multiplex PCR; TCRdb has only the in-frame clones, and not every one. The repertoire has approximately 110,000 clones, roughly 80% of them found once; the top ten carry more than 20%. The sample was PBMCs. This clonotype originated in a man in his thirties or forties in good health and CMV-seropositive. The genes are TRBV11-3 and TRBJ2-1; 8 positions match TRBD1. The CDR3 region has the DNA TGTGCCAGCAGCTCGCTTGGGACAGGCGGGAATGAGCAGTTCTTC. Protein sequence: CASSSLGTGGNEQFF.